The 8 T cell receptor beta chains below come from one sample, sequenced in a study of shared clonotypes between healthy human individuals. CD8 cells regarded as naive lacked CD45RO, were positively chosen for CCR7, and omitted terminally differentiated effector memory CD45RA+ cells. Clones were sequenced by immunoSEQ multiplex PCR, and TCRdb holds only the in-frame ones, with some missing. This table has hundreds of thousands of clones, around 96% appearing once. Source material: naive CD8+ T cells sorted from blood. These TCRs come from a woman aged 25 to 39 in good health.

The rearrangement joins TRBV29-1 to TRBJ1-2, with no clear D. This CDR3 is built from 15 residues. In germline, CDR1 is SQVTM, CDR2 ANQGSEA. Trimming removed 7 bases at V and 4 bases at J, with 22 bases between. CDR3 sequence: CSGIPTSDPSYGYTF. CDR3 coding DNA: TGCAGCGGGATCCCGACGTCCGACCCGAGCTATGGCTACACCTTC.

The CDR3 sequence is CASSLTTAGYEQYF. The CDR3 nucleotides are TGTGCCAGCAGCTTGACGACAGCAGGCTACGAGCAGTACTTC. This rearrangement joins TRBV5-6 to TRBJ2-7, with D perhaps matching TRBD1 (5 bases). The V gene's germline CDR1 is SGHDT and CDR2 YYEEEE. This CDR3 has 14 residues. V lost 1 base to trimming and J lost 3 bases, with 11 bases between them.

The gene calls are TRBV29-1 and TRBJ2-3, with D possibly matching TRBD2 (6 bases). The CDR3 sequence is 17 residues long. Germline assignment: CDR1 SQVTM and CDR2 ANQGSEA. V lost 0 bases and J 3 bases, leaving 19 bases between the germline ends. CDR3 in DNA: TGCAGCGTTGAAGAGTGGGGTTCGCGGGATACGACAGATACGCAGTATTTT. Amino acid sequence: CSVEEWGSRDTTDTQYF.

This chain uses TRBV6-5 with TRBJ1-1; D unresolved. This CDR3 spans 12 amino acids. Germline V lookup: CDR1 MNHEY, CDR2 SVGAGI. Trimming removed 7 bases at V and 1 base at J, with 7 bases between. CDR3 amino acids: CASNTENTEAFF. DNA for the CDR3: TGTGCCAGCAATACAGAGAACACTGAAGCTTTCTTT.

CDR3: CASSYGGDEQFF. Written as DNA, the CDR3 is TGTGCCAGCAGTTACGGGGGGGATGAGCAGTTCTTC. The chain has TRBV6-6 and TRBJ2-1; TRBD2 agrees at 7 bases. With 2 bases clipped from V and 8 bases from J, the junction kept 0 bases outside the gene matches. The CDR3 has 12 amino acids. Germline V lookup: CDR1 MNHNY, CDR2 SVGAGI (reference sequence).

The chain is built from TRBV14 and TRBJ2-2; no definite D call. Trimming stripped 1 base from V and 0 bases from J, with 12 bases between. From germline, CDR1 is SGHDN and CDR2 FVKESK. There are 17 residues in the CDR3. The CDR3 sequence: CASSQALGFANTGELFF. CDR3 DNA: TGTGCCAGCAGCCAAGCACTCGGGTTCGCGAACACCGGGGAGCTGTTTTTT.

A single count supports this clone. The chain carries TRBV19 and TRBJ2-3, with D unclear. Germline loops: CDR1 LNHDA, CDR2 SQIVND (reference sequence). The V end was cut by 5 bases, the J end by 2 bases, with 14 bases between. This CDR3 is 15 amino acids long. CDR3 nucleotide sequence: TGTGCCAGTAGTCCCCACCAGGCAAACACAGATACGCAGTATTTT. Its translation: CASSPHQANTDTQYF.

The chain combines TRBV2 with TRBJ1-1; maybe TRBD1 (5 bases). The CDR3 length is 13 residues. CDR1 is SNHLY and CDR2 is FYNNEI in the germline V gene. V was cut by 11 bases and J by 5 bases, with 18 bases left in between. In DNA form, the CDR3 reads TGTGCCCTAGGTGGGGGGAGGGGAACTGAAGCTTTCTTT. Amino acid sequence: CALGGGRGTEAFF.